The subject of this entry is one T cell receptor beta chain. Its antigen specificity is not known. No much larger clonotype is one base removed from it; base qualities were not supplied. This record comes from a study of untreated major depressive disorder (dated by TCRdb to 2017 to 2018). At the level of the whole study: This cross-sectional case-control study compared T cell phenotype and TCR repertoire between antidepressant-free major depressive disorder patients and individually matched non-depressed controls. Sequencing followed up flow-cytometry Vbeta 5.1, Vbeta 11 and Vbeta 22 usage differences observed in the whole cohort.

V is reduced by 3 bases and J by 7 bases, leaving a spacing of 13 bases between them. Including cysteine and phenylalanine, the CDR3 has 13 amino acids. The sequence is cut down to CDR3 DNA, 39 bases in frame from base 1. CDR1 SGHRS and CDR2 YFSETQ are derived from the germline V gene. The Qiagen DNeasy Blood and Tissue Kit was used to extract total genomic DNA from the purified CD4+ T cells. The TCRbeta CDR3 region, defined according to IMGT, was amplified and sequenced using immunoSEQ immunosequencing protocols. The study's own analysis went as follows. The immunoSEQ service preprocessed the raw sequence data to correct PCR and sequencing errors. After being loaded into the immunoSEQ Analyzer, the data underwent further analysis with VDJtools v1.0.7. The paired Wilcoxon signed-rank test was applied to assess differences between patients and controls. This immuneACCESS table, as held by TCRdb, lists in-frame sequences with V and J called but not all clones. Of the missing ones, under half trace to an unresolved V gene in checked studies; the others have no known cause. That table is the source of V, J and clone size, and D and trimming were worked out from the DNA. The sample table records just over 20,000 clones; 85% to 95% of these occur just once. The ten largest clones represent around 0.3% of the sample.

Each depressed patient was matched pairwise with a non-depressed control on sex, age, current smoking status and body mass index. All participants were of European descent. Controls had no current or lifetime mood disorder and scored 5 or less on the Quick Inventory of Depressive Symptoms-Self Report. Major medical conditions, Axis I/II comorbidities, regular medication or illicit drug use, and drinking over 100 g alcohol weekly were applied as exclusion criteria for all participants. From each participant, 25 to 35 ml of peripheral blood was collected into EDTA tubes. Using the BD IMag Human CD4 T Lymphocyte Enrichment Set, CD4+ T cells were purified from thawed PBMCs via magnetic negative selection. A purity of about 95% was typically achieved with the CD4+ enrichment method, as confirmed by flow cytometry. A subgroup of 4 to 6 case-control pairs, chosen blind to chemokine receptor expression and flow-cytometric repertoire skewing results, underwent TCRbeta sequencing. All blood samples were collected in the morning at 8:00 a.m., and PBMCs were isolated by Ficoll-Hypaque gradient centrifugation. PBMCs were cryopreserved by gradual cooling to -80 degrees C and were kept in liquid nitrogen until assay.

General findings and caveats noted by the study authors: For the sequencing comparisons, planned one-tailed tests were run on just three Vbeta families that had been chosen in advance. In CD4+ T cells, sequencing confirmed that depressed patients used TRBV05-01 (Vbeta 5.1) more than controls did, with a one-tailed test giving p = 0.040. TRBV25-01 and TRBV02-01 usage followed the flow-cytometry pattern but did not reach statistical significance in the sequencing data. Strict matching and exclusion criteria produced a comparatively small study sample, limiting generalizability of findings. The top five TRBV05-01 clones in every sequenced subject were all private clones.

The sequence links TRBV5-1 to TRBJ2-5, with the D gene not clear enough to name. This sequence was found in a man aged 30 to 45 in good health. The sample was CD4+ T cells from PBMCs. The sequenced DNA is TGCGCCAGCAGCTCTGGTGCCTTGGGGACCCAGTACTTC. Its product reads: CASSSGALGTQYF.